The clone carrying this T cell receptor (beta chain) was counted many times. This specimen comes from a study of T cells after yellow fever vaccination. Overall study context: Low-cell-number fractions underwent preparation using SMART-Seq v4 Ultra Low Input.

TCRdb recomputed calls from the 5' RACE reads with MiXCR, one row per CDR3 protein. The table records about 320,000 distinct CDR3 sequences, 3.5% to 4.5% of them present only once. The CDR3 contains 15 residues. The trim removed 7 bases at V and 4 bases at J, leaving 8 bases unmatched. Germline assignment: CDR1 LNHDA and CDR2 SQIVND (reference sequence). Source: PBMCs, taken 15 days after the yellow fever booster vaccination. The origin of this receptor is a man aged 18 to 30 who received the YFV17D yellow fever vaccine. The chain combines TRBV19 with TRBJ1-5; 9 positions agree with TRBD1. CDR3 sequence reads: CASTWDRVDNQPQHF. The CDR3 DNA sequence: TGTGCCAGTACCTGGGACAGGGTCGATAATCAGCCCCAGCATTTT. The full variable domain, in which reference TRBV19 and TRBJ1-5 provide the parts outside the CDR3, is DGGITQSPKYLFRKEGQNVTLSCEQNLNHDAMYWYRQDPGQGLRLIYYSQIVNDFQKGDIAEGYSVSREKKESFPLTVTSAQKNPTAFYLCASTWDRVDNQPQHFGDGTRLSIL.